The T cell receptor beta chain under discussion was sequenced for a study of blood T cell repertoires in COVID-19. Across the study: Samples of COVID-19 (acute and convalescent) were obtained from the United States, Italy and Spain. T cells, B-cell-depleted T cells, or PBMCs supplied cDNA or gDNA.

Between the trimmed V and J ends, which lost 6 bases and 10 bases, there was a span of 12 bases. The germline V gene has CDR1 MDHEN and CDR2 SYDVKM. The CDR3 has 11 amino acids. In the source study's methods: Nucleated cell counts were estimated from reference gene primer amplification. Measured with immunoSEQ multiplex PCR; TCRdb has only the in-frame clones, and not every one. For V, J and clone size, that table is used; D and trimming come from the DNA. The table shows about 230,000 clones, with roughly 81% occurring only once. This sequence joins TRBV28 and TRBJ1-1; D not certain. The sample comprised peripheral blood. The source of this sequence is a man aged 40-55 years with acute or convalescent COVID-19. The CDR3 protein is CASSYDRVAFF. In nucleotides, the CDR3 is TGTGCCAGCAGCTATGATCGTGTAGCTTTCTTT.